This T cell receptor beta chain is from a study of T cell responses to AZD1222 COVID-19 vaccine. Study-wide findings and caveats: The donor group comprised mostly white British people and more females; the analysis possibly underestimated clonal diversity.

Between the trimmed V and J ends, which lost 3 bases and 6 bases, there was a span of 17 bases. Germline V gene sequence: CDR1 SGHDT, CDR2 YYEEEE. The length of the CDR3 is 15 residues. As regards this clone: Its antigen is unidentified.

The assay was immunoSEQ multiplex PCR, and TCRdb's table has in-frame clones only and misses some. The table records over 70,000 clones, 60% to 85% of them present only once. Material: peripheral blood, obtained 28 days after the second dose of the MenACWY control vaccine. The V and J genes are TRBV5-6 and TRBJ2-3; no reliable D call. The TCR sequence derives from an adult who received the MenACWY meningococcal vaccine as a control. In DNA, the CDR3 is TGTGCCAGCAGCTCTCCCCGGGTCTCTGGGGATACGCAGTATTTT. Amino acid sequence: CASSSPRVSGDTQYF.